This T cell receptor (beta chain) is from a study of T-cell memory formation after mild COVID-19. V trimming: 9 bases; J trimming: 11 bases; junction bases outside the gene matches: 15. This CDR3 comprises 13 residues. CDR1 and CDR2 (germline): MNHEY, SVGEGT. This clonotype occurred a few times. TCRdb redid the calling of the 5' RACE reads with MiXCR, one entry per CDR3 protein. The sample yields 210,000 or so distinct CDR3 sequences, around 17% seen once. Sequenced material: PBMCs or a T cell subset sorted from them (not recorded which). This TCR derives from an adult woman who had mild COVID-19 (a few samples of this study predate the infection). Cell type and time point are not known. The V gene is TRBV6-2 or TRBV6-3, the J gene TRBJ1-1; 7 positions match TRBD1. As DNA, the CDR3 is TGTGCCAGTTCTGGGATGCGTACAGGGGAGGCTTTCTTT. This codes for CASSGMRTGEAFF.